The 30 T cell receptor beta chains in this list originate from one sample, sequenced in a study of cytomegalovirus exposure and HLA in healthy donors. The primer mix had 60 Vbeta and 13 Jbeta primers. TCRdb's copy holds only in-frame clones and misses some; the assay was immunoSEQ multiplex PCR. The sample lists about 67,000 clones, roughly 65% occurring once. Sequences were obtained from PBMCs. Source of these receptors: a woman in her thirties in good health and CMV-seronegative.

The gene calls are TRBV19 and TRBJ1-6; 7 nucleotides match TRBD1. The ends lost 6 bases at V and 9 bases at J; junction bases unmatched: 2. The CDR3 runs 12 residues. Germline V gene lookup returns CDR1 LNHDA and CDR2 SQIVND (reference sequence). The CDR3 DNA sequence: TGTGCCAGTAGACAGGGGAGTTCACCCCTCCACTTT. Translated: CASRQGSSPLHF.

J is TRBJ1-3 and V is TRBV5-5; tentative D call: TRBD1 (5 bases). The germline V and J ends were trimmed by 4 bases and 0 bases, with 17 bases remaining between them. The CDR3 runs to 17 residues. Germline V lookup: CDR1 SGHKS, CDR2 YYEKEE (reference sequence). The chain's CDR3 is CASSQDTDRGSGNTIYF. The CDR3 region has the DNA TGTGCCAGCAGCCAAGATACCGACAGAGGCTCTGGAAACACCATATATTTT.

This chain links TRBV7-2 with TRBJ1-4; 7 positions agree with TRBD1. This CDR3 is built from 15 residues. V gave up 4 bases and J gave up 8 bases; unmatched junction bases: 10. Germline assignment: CDR1 SGHTA and CDR2 FQGNSA. The CDR3 DNA reads as TGTGCCAGCAGCTCCTCCGGGACAGTGAGGGAAAAACTGTTTTTT. Amino acids: CASSSSGTVREKLFF. Combining the CDR3 with reference TRBV7-2 and TRBJ1-4 gives the whole variable domain GAGVSQSPSNKVTEKGKDVELRCDPISGHTALYWYRQSLGQGLEFLIYFQGNSAPDKSGLPSDRFSAERTGGSVSTLTIQRTQQEDSAVYLCASSSSGTVREKLFFGSGTQLSVL.

The V gene is TRBV11-1, the J gene TRBJ2-5; TRBD2 might be the D (6 bases). The CDR3 length is 18 residues. Germline V gives CDR1 SGHAT, CDR2 FQDESV (reference sequence). Trimming cost V 1 base and J 5 bases, with 23 bases left between them. The CDR3 spells CASSLGLPLRVGGETQYF. The CDR3 nucleotides are TGTGCCAGCAGCTTAGGCCTCCCGCTACGGGTGGGGGGTGAGACCCAGTACTTC.

As for this clone: The junction differs from germline at one of its ends, possibly a read error. The gene calls are TRBV7-3 and TRBJ2-3; 9 positions agree with TRBD2. CDR1 is SGHTA and CDR2 is FQGTGA in the germline V gene. This CDR3 spans 15 amino acids. Here the CDR3 DNA reads TGTTCCAGCAGCTTAGCGGGGGCCTCCACAGATACGCAGTATTTT. Translating gives CSSSLAGASTDTQYF.

V gene TRBV2 combines with J gene TRBJ1-1; tentative D call: TRBD1 (6 bases). Germline CDR1 is SNHLY and CDR2 is FYNNEI. CDR3 length: 17 residues. Trimming pared 11 bases from V and 4 bases from J, leaving 29 bases between. The CDR3 sequence is CAGAGAAKGFGTTEAFF. The CDR3 DNA reads TGTGCCGGGGCAGGGGCGGCAAAGGGCTTTGGCACCACTGAAGCTTTCTTT.

This sequence joins TRBV6-7 and TRBJ2-2; 11 bases agree with TRBD2. TRBV6-7 has ORF status, its function being uncertain. There are 16 residues in the CDR3. V lost 2 bases, J lost 4 bases, and 3 bases stayed unmatched. In nucleotides, the CDR3 is TGTGCCAGCAGTTACAAGCTAGCGGGGGGCACCGGGGAGCTGTTTTTT. Its translation: CASSYKLAGGTGELFF.

The rearrangement joins TRBV12-5 to TRBJ2-1; 8 positions agree with TRBD2. J gave up 4 bases and V 0 bases, and 8 bases lay outside the gene matches. The length of the CDR3 is 17 residues. Germline loops: CDR1 LGHNT, CDR2 FRNRAP. The CDR3 reads CASGLVFGGAKYNEQFF. CDR3 nucleotides: TGTGCTAGTGGTTTGGTCTTCGGGGGGGCGAAGTACAATGAGCAGTTCTTC.

The chain uses TRBV27 and TRBJ1-2, with a weak D call TRBD1 (5 bases). V dropped 3 bases and J dropped 7 bases, with 21 bases sitting between them. The CDR3 sequence is 16 residues long. Germline V CDR1 and CDR2: MNHEY, SMNVEV (reference sequence). The DNA of the CDR3 is TGTGCCAGCAGTTTGTTTGGTCAGGGCAGACGAGGTGGCTACACCTTC. Translating it yields CASSLFGQGRRGGYTF.

This clone was picked up one time. The chain employs TRBV6-6 and TRBJ2-2, with D hard to call. Germline CDR1 reads MNHNY; CDR2 reads SVGAGI (reference sequence). CDR3 length: 15 amino acids. Trimming shortened V by 3 bases and J by 2 bases, and 10 bases separated the two germline ends. CDR3 sequence reads: CASSYTPTNTGELFF. The CDR3 nucleotides are TGTGCCAGCAGTTATACTCCGACTAACACCGGGGAGCTGTTTTTT.

The chain's CDR3 is CASSQDARAGGRRNIQYF. CDR3 DNA: TGCGCCAGCAGCCAAGATGCTAGAGCGGGGGGGCGTCGGAACATTCAGTACTTC. The V and J genes are TRBV4-1 and TRBJ2-4; TRBD2 aligns across 10 bases. This CDR3 comprises 18 residues. Germline CDR1 is MGHRA and CDR2 is YSYEKL. The junction had 12 bases not matched to a gene; V was cut back by 0 bases and J by 7 bases.

This sequence joins TRBV7-9 and TRBJ2-3; the match to TRBD1 covers 8 bases. Per the germline V gene, CDR1 is SEHNR and CDR2 is FQNEAQ (reference sequence). The CDR3 extends over 16 amino acids. The V segment lost 5 bases and the J segment 3 bases; nucleotides outside the gene matches: 10. The CDR3 reads CASSLSGGATTDTQYF. CDR3 DNA sequence: TGTGCCAGCAGCCTATCAGGGGGCGCAACGACAGATACGCAGTATTTT. Full variable domain (remainder filled in from reference TRBV7-9 and TRBJ2-3): DTGVSQNPRHKITKRGQNVTFRCDPISEHNRLYWYRQTLGQGPEFLTYFQNEAQLEKSRLLSDRFSAERPKGSFSTLEIQRTEQGDSAMYLCASSLSGGATTDTQYFGPGTRLTVL.

This clone came up a few times. V usage is TRBV6-1 and J usage is TRBJ1-2, with D possibly TRBD1 on 6 matching bases. Looked up from germline, CDR1 is MNHNS and CDR2 is SASEGT. Trimming pared 7 bases from V and 7 bases from J, leaving 16 bases between. There are 13 residues in the CDR3. CDR3 nucleotides: TGTGCCAGCAAAGACCAGGGGCCTCTTGGCTACACCTTC. It codes for CASKDQGPLGYTF.

The CDR3 reads CASRRTAWADTQYF. CDR3 nucleotide sequence: TGCGCCAGCCGGAGGACAGCCTGGGCAGATACGCAGTATTTT. The chain carries TRBV4-1 and TRBJ2-3, with D perhaps matching TRBD1 (6 bases). V was pared by 8 bases and J by 4 bases, with 16 bases between. Germline lookup yields CDR1 MGHRA and CDR2 YSYEKL. The CDR3 extends over 14 amino acids.

This chain links TRBV10-3 with TRBJ1-2, with 9 bases that match TRBD1. There are 18 residues in the CDR3. Germline-derived CDR1 and CDR2 are ENHRY and SYGVKD. V gave up 0 bases and J gave up 0 bases; unmatched junction bases: 8. The CDR3 sequence is CAISESGTGMRANYGYTF. In DNA form, the CDR3 reads TGTGCCATCAGTGAGTCGGGGACAGGGATGCGGGCTAACTATGGCTACACCTTC.

This chain links TRBV18 with TRBJ2-7; TRBD1 matches at 10 bases. This CDR3 spans 15 amino acids. V was clipped by 3 bases and J by 6 bases; unmatched bases: 8. CDR1 is KGHSH and CDR2 is LQKENI in the germline V gene. Here the CDR3 DNA reads TGTGCCAGCTCACCTGGGACAGGGGATGGACTCGAGCAGTACTTC. Protein: CASSPGTGDGLEQYF.

The rearrangement uses TRBV19 and TRBJ2-5; 7 bases line up with TRBD1. Per the germline V gene, CDR1 is LNHDA and CDR2 is SQIVND (reference sequence). The trim removed 2 bases at V and 3 bases at J, leaving 0 bases unmatched. The CDR3 has 13 amino acids. The CDR3 bases are TGTGCCAGTAGTATAACAGGGGAAGAGACCCAGTACTTC. Translated, it gives CASSITGEETQYF.

The chain uses TRBV7-9 and TRBJ2-7, with D possibly matching TRBD1 (6 bases). Germline assignment: CDR1 SEHNR and CDR2 FQNEAQ (reference sequence). The CDR3 is 12 residues long. Trimming removed 8 bases at V and 2 bases at J, with 10 bases between. The CDR3 DNA sequence: TGTGCCAGCCGGGACAAGACCTACGAGCAGTACTTC. Amino acids: CASRDKTYEQYF.

The V and J genes are TRBV25-1 and TRBJ2-1, with D perhaps TRBD1 (5 bases). CDR3 length: 15 residues. V lost 3 bases to trimming and J lost 0 bases, with 9 bases between them. In germline, CDR1 is MGHDK, CDR2 SYGVNS. This chain's CDR3 is CASSEVDSSYNEQFF. The CDR3 DNA reads as TGTGCCAGCAGTGAGGTTGACAGCTCCTACAATGAGCAGTTCTTC.

V gene TRBV9 combines with J gene TRBJ1-1, with 7 bases fitting TRBD1. This CDR3 comprises 14 residues. Trimming cost V 4 bases and J 4 bases; bases outside gene matches: 7. Germline CDR1 is SGDLS and CDR2 is YYNGEE. CDR3: CASSFRQGSTEAFF. The CDR3 nucleotides are TGTGCCAGCAGCTTCAGACAGGGAAGCACTGAAGCTTTCTTT.

This clone was counted once. This chain joins TRBV5-1 and TRBJ1-6; 7 bases align to TRBD1. The J segment lost 9 bases and the V segment lost 4 bases, leaving 10 bases of the junction unmatched. The CDR3 runs 15 residues. Germline values: CDR1 SGHRS, CDR2 YFSETQ. The CDR3 spells CASSPLGQKSSPLHF. As DNA, the CDR3 is TGCGCCAGCAGCCCATTGGGACAGAAGAGTTCACCCCTCCACTTT.

Details on this clone: A read error may produce the germline difference seen at one junction end. The rearrangement uses TRBV19 and TRBJ1-5; perhaps TRBD1 as D (6 bases). The CDR3 spans 15 residues. CDR1 LNHDA and CDR2 SQIVND come from the germline V gene (reference sequence). The CDR3 bases are TGTGTCAGTGAGACCCAGGGGCCTGGTAATCAGCCCCAGCATTTT. Encoded protein: CVSETQGPGNQPQHF.

A few counts support this clone. V is TRBV10-2 and J is TRBJ1-2, with 10 bases aligning to TRBD1. V lost 6 bases, J lost 4 bases, and 2 bases stayed unmatched. CDR3 length equals 13 residues. Germline V gene data show CDR1 as WSHSY and CDR2 as SAAADI. CDR3 sequence (DNA): TGCGCCAGCAGCCGGGACAGGGGCTATGGCTACACCTTC. Translating it yields CASSRDRGYGYTF.

This clone has just a few counts. The CDR3 loop is CASSVDEGPYGYTF. DNA for the CDR3: TGTGCCAGCAGCGTAGATGAGGGTCCCTATGGCTACACCTTC. J is TRBJ1-2 and V is TRBV9; D call uncertain. This CDR3 has 14 amino acids. The germline gives CDR1 SGDLS, CDR2 YYNGEE. Trimming left V 0 bases short and J 4 bases short, with 10 bases between.

The V gene is TRBV25-1, the J gene TRBJ2-1, with 11 bases fitting TRBD2. In germline, CDR1 is MGHDK, CDR2 SYGVNS. The CDR3 contains 16 residues. V shed 6 bases, J shed 5 bases, and the junction held 9 bases outside the gene matches. The chain's CDR3 is CASSRLSGGAHNEQFF. The CDR3 DNA is TGTGCCAGCAGCCGCCTTAGCGGGGGGGCCCACAATGAGCAGTTCTTC.

The chain employs TRBV2 and TRBJ2-2; 8 bases are shared with TRBD1. The CDR3 spans 14 residues. V lost 3 bases, J lost 3 bases, and 0 bases stayed unmatched. Per the germline V gene, CDR1 is SNHLY and CDR2 is FYNNEI. CDR3 loop: CASSETGDTGELFF. The CDR3 DNA is TGTGCCAGCAGTGAGACAGGGGACACCGGGGAGCTGTTTTTT.

This chain links TRBV5-4 with TRBJ1-2, with D perhaps matching TRBD1 (6 bases). V gave up 3 bases and J gave up 7 bases, with 13 bases separating them. Germline V gene data show CDR1 as SGHNT and CDR2 as YYREEE (reference sequence). The CDR3 runs to 13 residues. CDR3 loop: CASSSGRTAGYTF. For the CDR3, the DNA is TGTGCCAGCAGCTCCGGTCGGACAGCTGGCTACACCTTC.

This clone was observed a single time. V usage is TRBV6-5 and J usage is TRBJ2-3; TRBD1 matches at 9 bases. The CDR3 spans 15 residues. The germline V gene has CDR1 MNHEY and CDR2 SVGAGI. Trimming cost V 5 bases and J 5 bases; bases outside gene matches: 8. The CDR3 bases are TGTGCCAGCAGTCCGGGGGACAGGGCGGTAGATACGCAGTATTTT. It is translated as CASSPGDRAVDTQYF.

The V gene is TRBV13, the J gene TRBJ2-3; 11 bases fit TRBD2. The germline gives CDR1 PRHDT, CDR2 FYEKMQ (reference sequence). The CDR3 has 15 residues. The V gene end was trimmed by 3 bases and the J gene end by 1 base; junction bases not matched to a gene: 0. The CDR3 nucleotides read TGTGCCAGCAGCTTTAGCGGGGGGGGCACAGATACGCAGTATTTT. It specifies CASSFSGGGTDTQYF.

J is TRBJ1-5 and V is TRBV7-6; D ambiguous. The CDR3 spans 15 residues. Germline loops: CDR1 SGHVS, CDR2 FNYEAQ. With 1 base removed from V and 7 bases from J, the gap between germline ends came to 14 bases. In DNA, the CDR3 is TGTGCCAGCAGCTTAGGGGGAGGGTCCCGACAGCCCCAGCATTTT. It encodes CASSLGGGSRQPQHF.